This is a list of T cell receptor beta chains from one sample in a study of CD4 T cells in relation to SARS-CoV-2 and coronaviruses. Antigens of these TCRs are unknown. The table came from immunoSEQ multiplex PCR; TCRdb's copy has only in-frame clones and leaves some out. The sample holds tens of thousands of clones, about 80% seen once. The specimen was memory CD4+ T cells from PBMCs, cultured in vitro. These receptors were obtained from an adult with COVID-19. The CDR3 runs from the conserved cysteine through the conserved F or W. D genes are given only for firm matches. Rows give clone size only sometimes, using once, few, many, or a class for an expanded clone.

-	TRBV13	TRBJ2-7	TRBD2	CASSLSTIGGSFLAGGHYEQYF	TGTGCCAGCAGCTTAAGTACTATCGGGGGCTCGTTTCTAGCGGGAGGGCATTACGAGCAGTACTTC
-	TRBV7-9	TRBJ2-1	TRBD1	CASSFTGDEQFF	TGTGCCAGCAGCTTCACAGGGGATGAGCAGTTCTTC
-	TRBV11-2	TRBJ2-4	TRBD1	CASSPIGTGGGNIQYF	TGTGCCAGCAGCCCTATCGGGACAGGGGGAGGGAACATTCAGTACTTC
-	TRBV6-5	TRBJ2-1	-	CASSYSVNNEQFF	TGTGCCAGCAGTTACTCCGTAAACAATGAGCAGTTCTTC
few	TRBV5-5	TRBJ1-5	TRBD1	CASSLTGVPVWPQHF	TGTGCCAGCAGCCTAACAGGGGTTCCCGTCTGGCCCCAGCATTTT
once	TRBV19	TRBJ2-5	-	CASSVTGIGAETQYF	TGTGCCAGTAGTGTAACAGGGATAGGAGCAGAGACCCAGTACTTC
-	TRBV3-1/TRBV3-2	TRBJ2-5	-	CASSPSTPQETQYF	TGTGCCAGCAGCCCGTCGACACCCCAAGAGACCCAGTACTTC
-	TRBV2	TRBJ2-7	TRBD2	CASRDTAGKSSYEQYF	TGTGCCAGCAGGGACACAGCGGGAAAAAGCTCCTACGAGCAGTACTTC
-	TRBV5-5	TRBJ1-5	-	CASSLRQGANQPQHF	TGTGCCAGCAGCTTGAGGCAGGGTGCTAATCAGCCCCAGCATTTT
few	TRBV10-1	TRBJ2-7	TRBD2	CASLRLADVVYF	TGCGCCAGCCTACGACTAGCGGATGTCGTGTACTTC
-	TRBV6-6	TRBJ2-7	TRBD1	CASSSRQGDEQYF	TGTGCCAGCAGTTCCAGACAGGGTGACGAGCAGTACTTC
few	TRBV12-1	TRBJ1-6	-	CASSFEAHSPLHF	TGTGCCAGCAGCTTTGAAGCGCATTCACCCCTCCACTTT
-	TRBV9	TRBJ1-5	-	CASSGPDSLSQPQHF	TGTGCCAGCAGCGGCCCCGACAGCTTATCTCAGCCCCAGCATTTT
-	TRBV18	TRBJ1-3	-	CASSPPTGTSGNTIYF	TGTGCCAGCTCACCACCAACCGGGACATCTGGAAACACCATATATTTT
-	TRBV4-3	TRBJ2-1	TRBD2	CASSQDYGSGRFTRQFF	TGCGCCAGCAGCCAAGATTATGGTAGCGGGAGGTTTACGAGGCAGTTCTTC
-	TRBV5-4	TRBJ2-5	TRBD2	CASSLPRGGEETQYF	TGTGCCAGCAGCCTCCCACGGGGGGGTGAAGAGACCCAGTACTTC
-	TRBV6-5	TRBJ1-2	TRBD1	CASTDRGSLQGYTF	TGTGCCAGCACCGACAGGGGGTCTTTGCAGGGCTACACCTTC
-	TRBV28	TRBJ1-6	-	CASSPALGPSYNSPLHF	TGTGCCAGCAGCCCAGCCCTAGGGCCGTCCTATAATTCACCCCTCCACTTT
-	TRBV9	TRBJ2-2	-	CASSRGQGATGELFF	TGTGCCAGCAGTAGGGGACAAGGGGCGACCGGGGAGCTGTTTTTT
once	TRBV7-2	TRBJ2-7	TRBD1	CASSWGQGAPYEQYF	TGTGCCAGCAGCTGGGGACAGGGGGCACCCTACGAGCAGTACTTC
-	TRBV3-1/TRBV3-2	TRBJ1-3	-	CASSQSGNTIYF	TGTGCCAGCAGCCAATCGGGAAACACCATATATTTT
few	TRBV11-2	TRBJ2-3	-	CASSLGATPASTDTQYF	TGTGCCAGCAGCTTAGGTGCCACACCCGCTAGCACAGATACGCAGTATTTT
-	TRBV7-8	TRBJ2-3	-	CATHRDWGSDTQYF	TGTGCCACCCACCGGGACTGGGGCTCAGATACGCAGTATTTT
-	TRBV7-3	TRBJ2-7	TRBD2	CASSLILAGGGPYEQYF	TGTGCCAGCAGCTTAATTCTAGCGGGAGGTGGGCCCTACGAGCAGTACTTC
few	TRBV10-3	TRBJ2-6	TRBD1	CAISETGGSGANVLTF	TGTGCCATCAGTGAGACAGGGGGCTCTGGGGCCAACGTCCTGACTTTC
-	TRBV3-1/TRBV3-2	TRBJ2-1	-	CASSQVGAREQFF	TGTGCCAGCAGCCAAGTCGGAGCGCGGGAGCAGTTCTTC
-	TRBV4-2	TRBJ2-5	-	CASSEHTRTETQYF	TGTGCCAGCAGCGAACATACTAGAACGGAGACCCAGTACTTC
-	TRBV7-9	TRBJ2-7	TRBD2	CASSATSGRSGSSYEQYF	TGTGCCAGCAGCGCCACTAGCGGGAGATCGGGGTCCTCCTACGAGCAGTACTTC
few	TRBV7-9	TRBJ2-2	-	CASSLALRTANTGELFF	TGTGCCAGCAGCTTAGCGCTGAGGACAGCGAACACCGGGGAGCTGTTTTTT
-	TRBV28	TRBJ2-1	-	CASRGAGYNEQFF	TGTGCCAGCAGGGGGGCCGGTTACAATGAGCAGTTCTTC
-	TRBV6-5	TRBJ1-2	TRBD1	CASSYRQGRSYGYTF	TGTGCCAGCAGTTATAGACAGGGAAGGAGCTATGGCTACACCTTC
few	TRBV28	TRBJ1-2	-	CASSTLRARPNYGYTF	TGTGCCAGCTCCACCCTGCGGGCACGGCCTAACTATGGCTACACCTTC
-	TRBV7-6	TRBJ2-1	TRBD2	CASSLAYASGSGYEQFF	TGTGCCAGCAGCTTAGCGTATGCTAGCGGGAGTGGCTATGAGCAGTTCTTC
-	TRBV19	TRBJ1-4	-	CASSRRGLEEKLFF	TGTGCCAGTAGCAGGCGGGGGCTAGAGGAAAAACTGTTTTTT
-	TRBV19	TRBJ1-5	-	CASSISGQLNQPQHF	TGTGCCAGTAGTATTTCTGGGCAGTTGAATCAGCCCCAGCATTTT
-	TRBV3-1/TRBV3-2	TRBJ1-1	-	CASSRGENTEAFF	TGTGCCAGCAGCAGGGGCGAGAACACTGAAGCTTTCTTT
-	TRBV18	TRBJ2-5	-	CASSPGAGETQYF	TGTGCCAGCTCACCAGGAGCGGGAGAGACCCAGTACTTC
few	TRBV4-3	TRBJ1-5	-	CASSQVLVTGSNQPQHF	TGCGCCAGCAGCCAAGTTCTCGTCACCGGAAGCAATCAGCCCCAGCATTTT
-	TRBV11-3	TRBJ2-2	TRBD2	CASSPRTSPGTGELFF	TGTGCCAGCAGCCCCCGGACTAGCCCGGGCACCGGGGAGCTGTTTTTT